The entry below gives a single TCR beta chain sequence along with its context. The antigen is unknown. Naive CD8 T cells were sorted as CD8+CD4-CCR7+CD45RA+. The data originate from a study of molecular identifiers for immune sequencing clone quantification. The study's findings and limits: Underestimation of highly expanded clone sizes could arise where identical TCR molecules share a barcode.

In TCRdb, the PCR reads were re-called with MiXCR into one record per CDR3 protein. The data contain approximately 550,000 distinct CDR3 sequences, roughly 24% of them singletons. CDR1 and CDR2 (germline): PRHDT, FYEKMQ (reference sequence). The CDR3 extends over 15 amino acids. Trimming cost V 4 bases and J 4 bases; bases outside gene matches: 5. The clonotype was recovered from a human donor in good health. Some libraries in this study had Jurkat cell RNA spiked in. Sequencing used naive CD8+ T cells from blood, with Jurkat cell RNA spiked in. The subset denotes: FACS-sorted CD8+CD4-CCR7+CD45RA+ naive T cells. The chain carries TRBV13 and TRBJ2-1; 9 positions agree with TRBD1. This CDR3 is CASSSRDRVYNEQFF. For the CDR3, the DNA is TGTGCCAGCAGCTCCCGGGACAGGGTGTACAATGAGCAGTTCTTC.